A single sample is the source of the 19 T cell receptor beta chains below, sequenced in a study of CD8+ T cells in alopecia areata (dated by TCRdb to the late 2010s). Library method: the immunoSEQ multiplex PCR assay. To provide template for TCR sequencing, every sample had RNA extracted and reverse transcribed into cDNA. This immuneACCESS table, as held by TCRdb, lists in-frame sequences with V and J called but not all clones. Of the missing ones, under half trace to an unresolved V gene in checked studies; the others have no known cause. A total of 150,000 to 200,000 clones appear in this sample, around 50% of them only once. Together, the top ten hold over 12% of the sample. The intended sense of this specimen's time point label: baseline before oral tofacitinib. The sample in question was CD4+ T cells sorted from blood, obtained at week 0. These TCRs come from a human donor with alopecia areata.

V and J are TRBV27 and TRBJ1-5; D possibly corresponds to TRBD1 (5 bases). Germline V lookup: CDR1 MNHEY, CDR2 SMNVEV (reference sequence). The germline V and J ends were trimmed by 1 base and 6 bases, with 10 bases remaining between them. The CDR3 contains 14 residues. The CDR3 region has the DNA TGTGCCAGCAGTTTATGGGGGGACGGTCAGCCCCAGCATTTT. It is translated as CASSLWGDGQPQHF.

This clone was seen only a few times. The V call is TRBV29-1, the J call TRBJ2-1, with D maybe TRBD1 (7 bases). V lost 7 bases to trimming and J lost 3 bases, with 19 bases between them. The CDR3 extends over 15 amino acids. Germline V CDR1 and CDR2: SQVTM, ANQGSEA. CDR3 in DNA: TGCAGCGCCGGGAGAGAGGGGGCGCGCTACAATGAGCAGTTCTTC. Protein: CSAGREGARYNEQFF.

This clone appeared a few times. The chain recombines TRBV29-1 with TRBJ2-2, with 8 bases fitting TRBD1. Germline V gives CDR1 SQVTM, CDR2 ANQGSEA. The CDR3 is 12 residues long. V lost 6 bases, J lost 5 bases, and 2 bases stayed unmatched. The CDR3 sequence: CSVTGGTGELFF. The CDR3 DNA reads TGCAGCGTAACAGGGGGGACCGGGGAGCTGTTTTTT.

This chain joins TRBV5-1 and TRBJ2-7; 8 bases agree with TRBD2. Per the germline V gene, CDR1 is SGHRS and CDR2 is YFSETQ. V lost 5 bases to trimming and J lost 2 bases; unmatched junction nucleotides: 27. This CDR3 region has 21 residues. CDR3 nucleotide sequence: TGCGCCAGCAGTCCTGACCCATCCACCCTGCGGGGGGCTCGAAAAACCTACGAGCAGTACTTC. This gives the protein CASSPDPSTLRGARKTYEQYF.

The rearrangement uses TRBV25-1 and TRBJ2-6; a weak D match, TRBD1 (6 bases). Germline assignment: CDR1 MGHDK and CDR2 SYGVNS. The CDR3 totals 18 residues. V lost 1 base, J lost 0 bases, and 13 bases lay in between. DNA for the CDR3: TGTGCCAGCAGTGAATCTTCGGACAGAGCCTCTGGGGCCAACGTCCTGACTTTC. Translated, it gives CASSESSDRASGANVLTF.

The sample holds a few counts of this clone. V gene TRBV5-1 combines with J gene TRBJ2-5, with 8 bases identical to TRBD1. CDR1 is SGHRS and CDR2 is YFSETQ in the germline V gene. CDR3 size: 15 residues. Trimming at V came to 6 bases and at J to 2 bases, leaving 9 bases not matched to a gene. Written as DNA, the CDR3 is TGCGCCAGCATTTATGGAGACAGGGGACAAGAGACCCAGTACTTC. This sequence encodes CASIYGDRGQETQYF. The complete variable domain, with remaining parts taken from reference TRBV5-1 and TRBJ2-5, reads KAGVTQTPRYLIKTRGQQVTLSCSPISGHRSVSWYQQTPGQGLQFLFEYFSETQRNKGNFPGRFSGRQFSNSRSEMNVSTLELGDSALYLCASIYGDRGQETQYFGPGTRLLVL.

The V gene is TRBV7-9, the J gene TRBJ2-2; TRBD1 matches 9 bases. The CDR3 contains 14 residues. The trim removed 5 bases at V and 6 bases at J, leaving 4 bases unmatched. CDR1 is SEHNR, CDR2 FQNEAQ, per germline (reference sequence). The CDR3 nucleotides read TGTGCCAGCAGCACCGGGACAGGGCCCGGGGAGCTGTTTTTT. It is translated as CASSTGTGPGELFF.

The genes are TRBV2 and TRBJ1-2; 11 bases align to TRBD1. Germline V gene sequence: CDR1 SNHLY, CDR2 FYNNEI. J lost 7 bases, V lost 3 bases, and 7 bases had no gene match. This CDR3 region has 15 residues. The CDR3 sequence is CASSDWTGGYSGYTF. The CDR3, as DNA: TGTGCCAGCAGTGATTGGACAGGGGGCTACAGTGGCTACACCTTC.

This clone was detected only a few times. This rearrangement joins TRBV27 to TRBJ1-5; 7 bases map to TRBD1. Germline V gene sequence: CDR1 MNHEY, CDR2 SMNVEV (reference sequence). V shed 5 bases, J shed 5 bases, and the junction held 9 bases outside the gene matches. The CDR3 has 15 residues. The CDR3 is CASSPGDRVDQPQHF. The CDR3 DNA reads TGTGCCAGCAGTCCCGGAGACAGGGTGGATCAGCCCCAGCATTTT.

V and J are TRBV6-5 and TRBJ1-2, with unresolved D. CDR3 length equals 12 residues. Germline V gene data show CDR1 as MNHEY and CDR2 as SVGAGI. V lost 6 bases, J lost 4 bases, and 9 bases lay in between. CDR3 sequence: CASRTILYGYTF. CDR3 nucleotide sequence: TGTGCCAGCAGAACAATTCTCTATGGCTACACCTTC.

The J gene is TRBJ2-7, the V gene TRBV6-5; either TRBD1 or TRBD2 may fit D (7 bases each). CDR1 MNHEY and CDR2 SVGAGI come from the germline V gene. The CDR3 has 12 amino acids. Trimming stripped 8 bases from V and 3 bases from J, with 11 bases between. The CDR3 region has the DNA TGTGCCAGCGCCAGGGGGGGCTACGAGCAGTACTTC. Amino acid sequence: CASARGGYEQYF.

This clone has more than one count but fewer than ten. This sequence joins TRBV4-2 and TRBJ1-6, with TRBD1 as a possible D gene (5 bases). From germline, CDR1 is LGHNA and CDR2 YNFKEQ. The CDR3 consists of 16 residues. Trimming took off 0 bases at V and 6 bases at J, with 12 bases between the two ends. CDR3 loop: CASSQEGEGSNSPLHF. The CDR3 DNA follows: TGTGCCAGCAGCCAAGAGGGGGAGGGAAGTAATTCACCCCTCCACTTT.

J is TRBJ1-2 and V is TRBV29-1, with TRBD1 matching 7 bases. Germline V gene data show CDR1 as SQVTM and CDR2 as ANQGSEA. The CDR3 runs 12 residues. The ends lost 4 bases at V and 2 bases at J; junction bases unmatched: 1. CDR3 protein: CSVVGQNYGYTF. In DNA, the CDR3 is TGCAGCGTTGTGGGACAGAACTATGGCTACACCTTC.

V gene TRBV2 combines with J gene TRBJ2-3, with D tentatively TRBD1 (6 bases). Germline V gives CDR1 SNHLY, CDR2 FYNNEI. Trimming removed 6 bases at V and 3 bases at J, with 16 bases between. The CDR3 totals 15 residues. The CDR3 DNA sequence: TGTGCCAGCAGGAACAGGGAAAGGGTGACAGATACGCAGTATTTT. Translation gives CASRNRERVTDTQYF.

This clone appeared a few times. The CDR3 is CSVDTSDTDTQYF. CDR3 nucleotides: TGCAGCGTTGACACTAGCGACACAGATACGCAGTATTTT. The V gene is TRBV29-1, the J gene TRBJ2-3; 7 nucleotides align to TRBD2. CDR1 and CDR2 from the germline V gene are SQVTM and ANQGSEA. Trimming took 3 bases from V and 2 from J; bases not matched to a gene: 2. This CDR3 comprises 13 residues.

The chain is built from TRBV27 and TRBJ1-1; D gene unclear. The ends were cut back, 8 bases at V and 4 bases at J, with 14 bases in the middle. Per germline, CDR1 MNHEY and CDR2 SMNVEV (reference sequence). There are 13 residues in the CDR3. The CDR3 here is CASGLREGTEAFF. Here the CDR3 DNA reads TGTGCCAGCGGCCTGAGGGAGGGCACTGAAGCTTTCTTT.

V gene TRBV27 combines with J gene TRBJ1-2, with unresolved D. There are 14 residues in the CDR3. Between the trimmed V and J ends, which lost 4 bases and 4 bases, there was a span of 13 bases. The V gene's germline CDR1 is MNHEY and CDR2 SMNVEV (reference sequence). The CDR3 loop reads CASSYDETLYGYTF. CDR3 DNA sequence: TGTGCCAGCAGTTACGACGAAACACTCTATGGCTACACCTTC.

To note about this clone: This CDR3 is also generated by other DNA sequences in the sample. The genes are TRBV15 and TRBJ1-6; D gene ambiguous. The germline gives CDR1 LNHNV, CDR2 YYDKDF (reference sequence). There are 13 residues in the CDR3. V lost 0 bases, J lost 9 bases, and 6 bases lay in between. CDR3 loop: CATSRDRVSPLHF. The DNA for the CDR3 is TGTGCCACCAGCAGAGATCGAGTTTCACCCCTCCACTTT.

V usage is TRBV14 and J usage is TRBJ1-4, with D perhaps TRBD1 (6 bases). CDR1 is SGHDN, CDR2 FVKESK, per germline. The CDR3 is 15 amino acids. The germline V and J ends were trimmed by 3 bases and 0 bases, with 8 bases remaining between them. The CDR3 protein is CASSHQGPTNEKLFF. CDR3 DNA sequence: TGTGCCAGCAGCCACCAGGGGCCAACTAATGAAAAACTGTTTTTT.